This TCR beta chain comes out of a study of cytomegalovirus exposure and HLA in healthy donors. Findings of the study overall: Near-uniform donor sequencing depth was presumed by presence/absence analyses.

The PCR contained 60 Vbeta and 13 Jbeta primers. Libraries were prepared by immunoSEQ multiplex PCR; TCRdb keeps only in-frame clonotypes and omits some of them. This table lists approximately 100,000 clones. Concerning this clone itself: Its antigen is currently unknown.

Trimming cost V 7 bases and J 3 bases, with 12 bases left between them. This CDR3 has 13 amino acids. CDR1 is SGHRS, CDR2 YFSETQ, per germline. V usage is TRBV5-1 and J usage is TRBJ2-3, with a weak D call TRBD2 (5 bases). The sequencing sample was made of PBMCs. The sequence came from a man in his fifties in good health and CMV-seronegative. The CDR3 is CASQERVTDTQYF. The CDR3 DNA reads TGCGCCAGCCAGGAGAGGGTAACAGATACGCAGTATTTT.